The clone carrying this T cell receptor beta chain was detected ten times or more. Its specificity is unknown. TCRdb called the 5' RACE reads again in MiXCR, with one record for every CDR3 protein. The repertoire consists of about 300,000 distinct CDR3 sequences, with roughly an eighth occurring once and the leading ten covering more than 6%. Trimming left V 3 bases short and J 2 bases short, with 1 base between. CDR1 is SGDLS and CDR2 is YYNGEE in the germline V gene. CDR3 length: 11 residues. The data belong to a study of identical twins. Study outcomes and limitations: Models underpredicted monozygotic twin sharing of out-of-frame TCR alpha. Researchers reported weaker excess twin sharing in beta out-of-frame sequences.

These data also featured in a second study, about yellow fever vaccine responses in identical twins.

Sequenced: CD8+ T cells sorted from blood. This receptor was obtained from a woman under 30 in good health. The chain carries TRBV9 and TRBJ2-3, with D unclear. The CDR3 reads CASSATDTQYF. The CDR3 nucleotides read TGTGCCAGCAGCGCCACAGATACGCAGTATTTT. The whole variable domain, filled in from reference TRBV9 and TRBJ2-3, reads DSGVTQTPKHLITATGQRVTLRCSPRSGDLSVYWYQQSLDQGLQFLIQYYNGEERAKGNILERFSAQQFPDLHSELNLSSLELGDSALYFCASSATDTQYFGPGTRLTVL.